A selection of T cell receptor beta chains follows, all from one sample in a study of blood T cell repertoires in COVID-19. The protocol was immunoSEQ multiplex PCR, while the TCRdb copy is restricted to in-frame clones and leaves out a portion. This table has more than 150,000 clones, 70% to 90% appearing once. Sequencing input: peripheral blood. Receptors were obtained from a woman in her seventies with acute or convalescent COVID-19. Both conserved end residues are part of each CDR3. Only part of the rows carry a size: once, few, many, or a class if the clone is expanded.

>TRBV7-2|TRBJ1-1|-
CASSLARGTEAFF
>TRBV27|TRBJ2-2|-
CASSSGGQGGRTGELFF
>TRBV7-3|TRBJ2-5|-
CASSTRGLAGGRETQYF
>TRBV4-2|TRBJ1-6|once
CASSQTGQGVPNRIPPLHF
>TRBV7-8|TRBJ2-5|-
CASSLAKKTGTQYF
>TRBV18|TRBJ1-2|-
CASSPSGTGAGYTF
>TRBV7-8|TRBJ2-5|-
CASSFGLQETQYF
>TRBV2|TRBJ2-3|-
CASSGLAGGYTQYF
>TRBV28|TRBJ1-2|-
CASSITHNYGYTF
>TRBV18|TRBJ2-2|-
CASSGQGSVTGELFF
>TRBV6-5|TRBJ1-1|once
CASSKAQGAFTEAFF
>TRBV2|TRBJ2-1|-
CASRPDLAVFNEQFF
>TRBV6-5|TRBJ1-1|once
CASRPTGVRTEAFF
>TRBV30|TRBJ1-6|-
CAWSVSREILRMTLHF